These 4 T cell receptor beta chains were all obtained from the same sample, sequenced in a study of response to subunit inactivated influenza vaccine (dated by TCRdb to 2017 to 2018). Receptor amplification or capture employed RT-PCR. Sequencing instrument: Illumina HiSeq 2500. TCRdb's own reprocessing of the public reads used fastp at Q25 and MiXCR and kept productive beta chains. Here each entry gathers all rows of one CDR3 protein and keeps the most common genes and DNA. The sample table contains hundreds of thousands of distinct CDR3 sequences; only one count was recorded for approximately 15% of them. The ten largest clones represent 6.5% to 8.5% of the sample. Sample: PBMCs from blood, taken roughly 15 days before vaccination. Receptors were obtained from a man aged 45 to 65 who received an inactivated influenza vaccine. Donor details come from another sample of the same person, matched by shared clones.

The chain links TRBV10-3 to TRBJ2-7; TRBD1 agrees at 8 bases. V was pared by 10 bases and J by 3 bases, with 5 bases of the junction left unmatched. The germline gives CDR1 ENHRY, CDR2 SYGVKD. This CDR3 has 12 amino acids. In nucleotides, the CDR3 is TGTGCCACGCAGGGGGCGAGCTACGAGCAGTACTTC. Translation: CATQGASYEQYF.

This clonotype occurred a few times. V and J are TRBV19 and TRBJ2-7, with no clear D. Germline CDR1 reads LNHDA; CDR2 reads SQIVND (reference sequence). The CDR3 extends over 12 amino acids. With 4 bases removed from V and 3 bases from J, the gap between germline ends came to 7 bases. CDR3 sequence: CASSKSNYEQYF. The DNA for the CDR3 is TGTGCCAGTAGTAAGTCTAACTACGAGCAGTACTTC.

At least ten counts were recorded for this clonotype. The chain has TRBV12-3 or TRBV12-4 and TRBJ2-3, with TRBD2 matching 9 bases. The trim removed 5 bases at V and 5 bases at J, leaving 5 bases unmatched. The length of the CDR3 is 14 residues. The CDR3 nucleotides read TGTGCCAGCAGTAGAGCGGGAGGTGAAGATACGCAGTATTTT. Protein: CASSRAGGEDTQYF.

This clonotype showed up just a few times. The genes are TRBV7-3 and TRBJ2-1; D might be TRBD2 (6 bases). CDR1 SGHTA and CDR2 FQGTGA come from the germline V gene. Trimming shortened V by 1 base and J by 0 bases, and 16 bases separated the two germline ends. This CDR3 has 18 residues. CDR3 sequence reads: CASSLNPPGVSSYNEQFF. The CDR3 region has the DNA TGTGCCAGCAGCTTAAACCCCCCGGGGGTTAGCTCCTACAATGAGCAGTTCTTC. Full variable domain (missing parts from reference TRBV7-3 and TRBJ2-1): GAGVSQTPSNKVTEKGKYVELRCDPISGHTALYWYRQSLGQGPEFLIYFQGTGAADDSGLPNDRFFAVRPEGSVSTLKIQRTERGDSAVYLCASSLNPPGVSSYNEQFFGPGTRLTVL.